Presented here are 5 T cell receptor beta chains from one specimen sequenced in a study of Graves' ophthalmopathy and Graves' hyperthyroidism. Scientists amplified the TCR beta CDR3 regions from RNA transcripts. RT-PCR in the first round used HTBI primers; a second-round multiplex PCR followed. MiXCR was run by TCRdb on the multiplex PCR reads, yielding one entry per CDR3 protein. The data hold 600,000 to 650,000 distinct CDR3 sequences, with 22% observed a single time. The sample taken for sequencing was peripheral blood. These TCRs come from a woman younger than 35 with stable Graves' hyperthyroidism. Some clones in this sample may be carry-over from other donors' samples.

V and J are TRBV4-1 and TRBJ2-2, with TRBD2 identical over 13 bases. J gave up 2 bases and V 4 bases, and 10 bases lay outside the gene matches. CDR3 length: 19 residues. CDR1 and CDR2 from the germline V gene are MGHRA and YSYEKL. The CDR3, as DNA: TGCGCCAGCAGCCGGGGACTAGCGGGATCCTCCTTTAACACCGGGGAGCTGTTTTTT. This gives the protein CASSRGLAGSSFNTGELFF.

This clonotype was seen more than once but under ten times. DNA for the CDR3: TGCGCCAGCAGCTTGGAGGGACAGGGGCTTTCGAACACCGGGGAGCTGTTTTTT. It specifies CASSLEGQGLSNTGELFF. The chain is built from TRBV5-1 and TRBJ2-2, with 10 bases aligning to TRBD1. Per germline, CDR1 SGHRS and CDR2 YFSETQ. CDR3 length: 18 amino acids. V trimming: 0 bases; J trimming: 0 bases; junction bases outside the gene matches: 5.

The sample holds many counts of this clonotype. The gene calls are TRBV10-3 and TRBJ1-2; D is ambiguous. The V gene lost 4 bases and the J gene lost 2 bases, with 14 bases spanning the gap. In germline, CDR1 is ENHRY, CDR2 SYGVKD. CDR3 length: 15 amino acids. CDR3 amino acids: CAISGETPFNYGYTF. CDR3 DNA: TGTGCCATCAGTGGTGAGACACCGTTCAACTATGGCTACACCTTC.

This clonotype occurred many times. The chain has TRBV6-1 and TRBJ1-1; D is undetermined. This CDR3 comprises 14 residues. V lost 9 bases and J 4 bases, leaving 18 bases between the germline ends. Germline lookup yields CDR1 MNHNS and CDR2 SASEGT. The CDR3, as DNA: TGTGCCAGTGAGACCATCCGGGGTAGCACTGAAGCTTTCTTT. It specifies CASETIRGSTEAFF.

The chain employs TRBV29-1 and TRBJ2-7; either TRBD1 or TRBD2 may fit D (6 bases each). The CDR3 has 15 residues. Trimming took 4 bases from V and 2 from J, leaving 18 bases between them. Germline V gives CDR1 SQVTM, CDR2 ANQGSEA. In DNA, the CDR3 is TGCAGCGTTGGGGGGGCCGGGGCCGGAACCTACGAGCAGTACTTC. Its protein is CSVGGAGAGTYEQYF.